One and the same sample provided the 11 T cell receptor beta chains below, sequenced in a study of blood T cell repertoires in COVID-19. Generated by immunoSEQ multiplex PCR, the TCRdb table keeps only in-frame clones and is missing some. The sample includes about 240,000 clones, 65% to 90% of them seen just once. Specimen: peripheral blood. These receptors were obtained from a woman aged 65 to 85 with acute or convalescent COVID-19.

The rearrangement links TRBV19 to TRBJ1-1; 8 bases are a match to TRBD1. Germline CDR1 and CDR2: LNHDA and SQIVND (reference sequence). The CDR3 covers 15 residues. Trimming cost V 7 bases and J 5 bases; bases outside gene matches: 12. This chain's CDR3 is CASTLLGQGGTEAFF. The CDR3 nucleotides read TGTGCCAGTACCCTATTAGGACAGGGAGGTACTGAAGCTTTCTTT.

The rearrangement joins TRBV6-5 to TRBJ2-7, with D perhaps matching TRBD2 (6 bases). Deletions cut 6 bases from V and 5 bases from J, with 17 bases between. Germline CDR1 and CDR2: MNHEY and SVGAGI. This CDR3 is 14 amino acids long. This chain's CDR3 is CASRKGGDLHEQYF. The CDR3 DNA follows: TGTGCCAGCAGGAAGGGCGGGGATTTACACGAGCAGTACTTC.

The gene calls are TRBV5-6 and TRBJ2-3; 7 nucleotides line up with TRBD1. There are 17 residues in the CDR3. Germline lookup yields CDR1 SGHDT and CDR2 YYEEEE. The junction had 11 bases not matched to a gene; V was cut back by 4 bases and J by 0 bases. Written as DNA, the CDR3 is TGTGCCAGCAGCCTTAACCGACAGGGCCCCAGCACAGATACGCAGTATTTT. Translation gives CASSLNRQGPSTDTQYF. The full variable domain, rest sourced from reference TRBV5-6 and TRBJ2-3, is DAGVTQSPTHLIKTRGQQVTLRCSPKSGHDTVSWYQQALGQGPQFIFQYYEEEERQRGNFPDRFSGHQFPNYSSELNVNALLLGDSALYLCASSLNRQGPSTDTQYFGPGTRLTVL.

The chain has TRBV5-1 and TRBJ1-1; no reliable D call. V was clipped by 0 bases and J by 4 bases, with 7 bases between them. This CDR3 spans 13 amino acids. Germline V gene lookup returns CDR1 SGHRS and CDR2 YFSETQ. The CDR3 DNA reads as TGCGCCAGCAGCTTGGAACTTGGCACTGAAGCTTTCTTT. The encoded protein is CASSLELGTEAFF.

This chain connects TRBV30 to TRBJ1-1; D remains unclear. CDR1 and CDR2 (germline): GTSNPN, SVGIG (reference sequence). Trimming removed 0 bases at V and 3 bases at J, with 8 bases between. The CDR3 totals 13 residues. The CDR3 region is CAWSVSLDTEAFF. The DNA of the CDR3 is TGTGCCTGGAGTGTAAGCCTTGACACTGAAGCTTTCTTT.

This sequence joins TRBV28 and TRBJ1-2; TRBD1 aligns across 8 bases. The CDR3 is made up of 16 amino acids. Germline CDR1 reads MDHEN; CDR2 reads SYDVKM. The ends lost 5 bases at V and 4 bases at J; junction bases unmatched: 12. Written as DNA, the CDR3 is TGTGCCAGCAGTAGCATCCGGGACAGGTATTCCTATGGCTACACCTTC. Amino acids: CASSSIRDRYSYGYTF.

This clone has a handful of counts. The chain uses TRBV6-5 and TRBJ1-6, with D uncertain. Per the germline V gene, CDR1 is MNHEY and CDR2 is SVGAGI. The CDR3 totals 15 residues. V shed 2 bases and J shed 7 bases, with 12 bases lying between them. The CDR3, as DNA: TGTGCCAGCAGTTACAACCTCGGGTCGAATTCACCCCTCCACTTT. Amino acids: CASSYNLGSNSPLHF.

The CDR3 DNA sequence: TGCGCCAGCAGCTCAGGGCTATATCCGAACACCGGGGAGCTGTTTTTT. Amino acid sequence: CASSSGLYPNTGELFF. The J gene is TRBJ2-2, the V gene TRBV5-1; D perhaps matches TRBD1 (5 bases). The germline V and J ends were trimmed by 3 bases and 0 bases, with 12 bases remaining between them. The CDR3 sequence is 16 residues long. Germline lookup yields CDR1 SGHRS and CDR2 YFSETQ.

Notes on this clone: This specimen includes other DNA sequences encoding the same CDR3. J is TRBJ2-7 and V is TRBV19; a weak D match, TRBD1 (8 bases). Per the germline V gene, CDR1 is LNHDA and CDR2 is SQIVND (reference sequence). The CDR3 has 15 residues. V lost 3 bases and J 2 bases, leaving 14 bases between the germline ends. The CDR3 DNA reads as TGTGCCAGTAGTATCGGGGGGACAGGAGCCTACGAGCAGTACTTC. This gives the protein CASSIGGTGAYEQYF.

This clone occurred a few times. The CDR3 region is CASSRQGAKGEAFF. The CDR3 DNA follows: TGTGCCAGCAGCCGACAGGGGGCGAAGGGTGAAGCTTTCTTT. The rearrangement links TRBV6-5 to TRBJ1-1; 10 bases are a match to TRBD1. The V and J ends lost 6 bases and 7 bases, in that order; junction bases with no gene match: 8. Germline V gene sequence: CDR1 MNHEY, CDR2 SVGAGI. The CDR3 has 14 amino acids.

In this sample, this clone turned up a few times. The J gene is TRBJ1-5, the V gene TRBV7-8, with D possibly TRBD1 on 5 matching bases. This CDR3 spans 14 amino acids. Trimming left V 5 bases short and J 3 bases short, with 11 bases between. The V gene's germline CDR1 is SGHVS and CDR2 FQNEAQ. The CDR3 spells CASSAGPHNQPQHF. The CDR3, as DNA: TGTGCCAGCAGCGCGGGACCGCACAATCAGCCCCAGCATTTT.